A selection of T cell receptor beta chains follows, all from one sample in a study of CD8 T cells in ankylosing spondylitis. A single record per CDR3 protein comes from TCRdb applying MiXCR to the 5' RACE reads. The table shows 340,000 or so distinct CDR3 sequences, with about 15% occurring only once. Sequencing input: blood, either unsorted or a sorted T cell fraction (not recorded which). The receptors originated from a male donor with ankylosing spondylitis or in good health (not recorded which). Each CDR3 is given with its conserved first and last residue. A D gene is named only where the DNA matches it firmly. Some rows have no size entry. The others give once, few or many, or a class for an expanded clone.

d_gene,j_gene,v_gene,abundance,CDR3aa,CDR3nt
-,TRBJ2-7,TRBV20-1,few,CSAGRDQSYEQYF,TGCAGTGCCGGACGGGACCAATCCTACGAGCAGTACTTC
TRBD2,TRBJ2-2,TRBV7-2,few,CASSSTGTSGRRGELFF,TGTGCCAGCAGCTCGACCGGGACTAGCGGGAGACGAGGGGAGCTGTTTTTT
-,TRBJ2-5,TRBV5-1,-,CASSPPAETQYF,TGCGCCAGCAGCCCCCCAGCGGAGACCCAGTACTTC
-,TRBJ2-3,TRBV29-1,-,CSVEKADTQYF,TGCAGCGTTGAGAAGGCAGATACGCAGTATTTT
-,TRBJ2-5,TRBV5-5,few,CASRLGPAPETQYF,TGTGCCAGCAGGCTTGGTCCCGCTCCGGAGACCCAGTACTTC
-,TRBJ1-2,TRBV5-1,-,CASSWDGYYGYTF,TGCGCCAGCAGCTGGGACGGCTACTATGGCTACACCTTC
-,TRBJ2-1,TRBV10-2,few,CASRGKEHNEQFF,TGCGCCAGCAGGGGGAAGGAGCACAATGAGCAGTTCTTC
TRBD2,TRBJ2-5,TRBV12-3/TRBV12-4,many,CASRGLVGETQYF,TGTGCCAGCAGAGGACTAGTCGGGGAGACCCAGTACTTC
-,TRBJ1-2,TRBV6-1,few,CASSEILFYGYTF,TGTGCCAGCAGTGAAATCCTTTTCTATGGCTACACCTTC
-,TRBJ1-2,TRBV2,-,CASSEEGYYGYTF,TGTGCCAGCAGTGAAGAAGGGTACTATGGCTACACCTTC
-,TRBJ2-7,TRBV12-3/TRBV12-4,-,CASSLGGRSYEQYF,TGTGCCAGCAGTTTAGGGGGCCGGAGCTACGAGCAGTACTTC
-,TRBJ1-1,TRBV7-2,-,CASSPRGRNTEAFF,TGTGCCAGCAGCCCCCGGGGCAGAAACACTGAAGCTTTCTTT
-,TRBJ2-7,TRBV5-6,once,CASSLDQGGPYEQYF,TGTGCCAGCAGCTTGGATCAGGGAGGACCCTACGAGCAGTACTTC
-,TRBJ1-2,TRBV7-2,few,CASSLESPLQGGGYTF,TGTGCCAGCAGCTTAGAGTCTCCGTTACAGGGAGGGGGCTACACCTTC
TRBD2,TRBJ2-1,TRBV3-1,-,CASSQGTSGNKFF,TGTGCCAGCAGCCAAGGGACTAGCGGTAATAAGTTCTTC
TRBD1,TRBJ1-1,TRBV5-1,few,CASSLARQGRNADTEAFF,TGCGCCAGCAGCTTAGCGAGACAGGGGAGAAACGCCGACACTGAAGCTTTCTTT
-,TRBJ1-6,TRBV7-8,-,CASSAGTFNSPLHF,TGTGCCAGCAGCGCCGGGACATTTAATTCACCCCTCCACTTT
TRBD1,TRBJ1-2,TRBV30,few,CAWSHGTGSGYTF,TGTGCCTGGTCTCACGGGACAGGATCGGGCTACACCTTC
-,TRBJ2-6,TRBV6-1,few,CASTPSSGANVLTF,TGTGCCAGCACCCCAAGCTCTGGGGCCAACGTCCTGACTTTC
-,TRBJ2-5,TRBV5-1,-,CASSLQSGQETQYF,TGCGCCAGCAGCTTGCAGTCAGGGCAAGAGACCCAGTACTTC
TRBD2,TRBJ2-3,TRBV4-1,few,CASSQEGTIKAQYF,TGCGCCAGCAGCCAAGAAGGGACTATCAAGGCGCAGTATTTT
-,TRBJ1-1,TRBV6-1,many,CASSPPQMNTEAFF,TGTGCCAGCAGCCCACCCCAAATGAACACTGAAGCTTTCTTT
-,TRBJ1-1,TRBV12-3/TRBV12-4,many,CASSPFPGTEAFF,TGTGCCAGCAGCCCCTTCCCGGGCACTGAAGCTTTCTTT
TRBD1,TRBJ1-1,TRBV29-1,many,CSVTTGRMNTEAFF,TGCAGCGTTACGACAGGGCGAATGAACACTGAAGCTTTCTTT
-,TRBJ1-1,TRBV2,-,CASSGRSLNTEAFF,TGTGCCAGCAGTGGACGGAGCTTGAACACTGAAGCTTTCTTT
-,TRBJ2-2,TRBV20-1,few,CSAVNEGNTGELFF,TGCAGTGCTGTTAACGAGGGTAACACCGGGGAGCTGTTTTTT
-,TRBJ2-7,TRBV29-1,-,CSVGQPYEQYF,TGCAGCGTTGGACAGCCCTACGAGCAGTACTTC
TRBD1,TRBJ1-2,TRBV29-1,-,CSVRTGVDYGYTF,TGCAGCGTCCGGACAGGGGTGGACTATGGCTACACCTTC
-,TRBJ2-5,TRBV5-1,-,CASSSGQPSRETQYF,TGCGCCAGCAGCTCAGGACAGCCCTCCCGTGAGACCCAGTACTTC
TRBD1,TRBJ1-6,TRBV7-9,-,CASSRGTGLNSPLHF,TGTGCCAGCAGCCGCGGGACAGGCCTTAATTCACCCCTCCACTTT
-,TRBJ2-6,TRBV29-1,few,CSVVNRGLFGANVLTF,TGCAGCGTTGTGAATCGGGGGCTTTTTGGGGCCAACGTCCTGACTTTC